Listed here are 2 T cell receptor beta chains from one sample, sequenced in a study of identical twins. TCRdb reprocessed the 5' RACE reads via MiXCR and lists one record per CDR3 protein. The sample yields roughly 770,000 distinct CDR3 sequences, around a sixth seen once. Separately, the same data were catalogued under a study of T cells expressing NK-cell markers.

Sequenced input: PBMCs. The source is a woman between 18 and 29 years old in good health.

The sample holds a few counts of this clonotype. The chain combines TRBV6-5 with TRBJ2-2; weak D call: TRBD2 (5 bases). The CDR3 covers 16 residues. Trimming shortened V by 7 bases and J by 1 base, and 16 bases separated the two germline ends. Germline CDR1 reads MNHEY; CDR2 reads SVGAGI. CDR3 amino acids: CASTFSERENTGELFF. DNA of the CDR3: TGTGCCAGCACTTTTTCGGAGAGGGAGAACACCGGGGAGCTGTTTTTT.

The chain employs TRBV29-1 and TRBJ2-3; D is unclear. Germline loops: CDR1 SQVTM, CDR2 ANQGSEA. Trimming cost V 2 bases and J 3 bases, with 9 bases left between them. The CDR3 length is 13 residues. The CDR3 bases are TGCAGCGTTGAAAGGTCAGGAACAGATACGCAGTATTTT. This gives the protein CSVERSGTDTQYF.